These 26 T cell receptor beta chains came from one sample sequenced in a study of T cells in Graves' hyperthyroidism and ophthalmopathy. Researchers amplified the TCR beta CDR3 regions from RNA transcripts. An initial round of RT-PCR targeting the TCR CDR3 relied on the HTBI primer set. TCRdb reanalysed the multiplex PCR reads using MiXCR and keeps one entry per CDR3 protein. The table lists approximately 740,000 distinct CDR3 sequences, 14% of them singletons, with 10% in the top ten. Sequenced input: blood. These receptor sequences come from a woman between 18 and 30 years old with Graves' hyperthyroidism.

This clonotype has more than one count but fewer than ten. The rearrangement joins TRBV18 to TRBJ1-4, with 7 bases matching TRBD1. This CDR3 has 13 residues. With 6 bases clipped from V and 6 bases from J, the junction kept 4 bases outside the gene matches. Germline V gives CDR1 KGHSH, CDR2 LQKENI. This CDR3 is CASSPGQDEKLFF. The CDR3 DNA reads TGTGCCAGCTCCCCAGGACAGGATGAAAAACTGTTTTTT. The whole variable domain, remainder taken from reference TRBV18 and TRBJ1-4, is NAGVMQNPRHLVRRRGQEARLRCSPMKGHSHVYWYRQLPEEGLKFMVYLQKENIIDESGMPKERFSAEFPKEGPSILRIQQVVRGDSAAYFCASSPGQDEKLFFGSGTQLSVL.

CDR3 DNA sequence: TGTGCCAGCAGCGACCTGGTGGGATCGGATTCACCCCTCCACTTT. This translates into CASSDLVGSDSPLHF. V is TRBV2 and J is TRBJ1-6; the D is unclear. The CDR3 extends over 15 amino acids. Between the trimmed V and J ends, which lost 6 bases and 8 bases, there was a span of 17 bases. CDR1 and CDR2 from the germline V gene are SNHLY and FYNNEI.

Of note for this clonotype: A read error may produce the germline difference seen at one junction end. The V and J genes are TRBV7-9 and TRBJ2-7; 11 bases align to TRBD1. This CDR3 has 15 residues. Germline CDR1 SEHNR, CDR2 FQNEAQ (reference sequence). This CDR3 reads CASSPGDRGGYGQYF. In DNA form, the CDR3 reads TGTGCCAGCAGCCCCGGGGACAGGGGGGGTTACGGGCAGTACTTC.

This clonotype occurred a few times. The chain uses TRBV24-1 and TRBJ2-2; possibly TRBD1 for D (5 bases). Germline assignment: CDR1 KGHDR and CDR2 SFDVKD. Trimming cost V 9 bases and J 3 bases, with 10 bases left between them. CDR3 length: 13 residues. CDR3 amino acids: CATGATYTGELFF. The CDR3 region has the DNA TGTGCCACCGGGGCGACTTACACCGGGGAGCTGTTTTTT.

This clonotype appeared a few times. V usage is TRBV7-2 and J usage is TRBJ2-1; D is unclear. CDR1 is SGHTA, CDR2 FQGNSA, per germline. V was shortened by 5 bases and J by 6 bases, with 11 bases between the two germline ends. The CDR3 sequence is 13 residues long. In DNA form, the CDR3 reads TGTGCCAGCAGCCAAAATCCCTCCAATGAGCAGTTCTTC. It specifies CASSQNPSNEQFF.

This clonotype was observed at least ten times. The V call is TRBV20-1, the J call TRBJ2-1, with TRBD2 matching over 8 bases. Looked up from germline, CDR1 is DFQATT and CDR2 is SNEGSKA (reference sequence). Losses at the gene ends were 4 bases for V and 0 bases for J; bases not matched to a gene: 8. This CDR3 comprises 16 residues. CDR3 nucleotide sequence: TGCAGTGCTACGGATGTAGCGGGGTCCTCCTACAATGAGCAGTTCTTC. It encodes CSATDVAGSSYNEQFF.

This clonotype turned up a few times. This chain connects TRBV6-2 or TRBV6-3 to TRBJ2-1; D uncertain. Germline assignment: CDR1 MNHEY and CDR2 SVGEGT. V was shortened by 0 bases and J by 0 bases, with 9 bases between the two germline ends. The CDR3 length is 16 residues. The CDR3 loop reads CASSYSIGVSYNEQFF. CDR3 nucleotides: TGTGCCAGCAGTTACTCGATAGGAGTCTCCTACAATGAGCAGTTCTTC.

There are many counts of this clonotype. The chain employs TRBV6-1 and TRBJ2-5; 12 bases fit TRBD2. Germline CDR1 MNHNS, CDR2 SASEGT. V shed 11 bases, J shed 4 bases, and the junction held 14 bases outside the gene matches. The CDR3 consists of 16 residues. The CDR3, as DNA: TGTGCCGGCGGACTAGCGGGACCCCGCGATGGAGAGACCCAGTACTTC. Its translation is CAGGLAGPRDGETQYF.

This clonotype was counted at least ten times. The chain has TRBV7-9 and TRBJ2-1; TRBD2 is a possible D gene (5 bases). The V gene lost 0 bases and the J gene lost 9 bases, with 9 bases spanning the gap. This CDR3 comprises 13 residues. CDR1 is SEHNR and CDR2 is FQNEAQ in the germline V gene (reference sequence). The CDR3 nucleotides are TGTGCCAGCAGCTTAGCAGGACTCCTTGAGCAGTTCTTC. Translated: CASSLAGLLEQFF. The whole variable domain, filled in from reference TRBV7-9 and TRBJ2-1, reads DTGVSQNPRHKITKRGQNVTFRCDPISEHNRLYWYRQTLGQGPEFLTYFQNEAQLEKSRLLSDRFSAERPKGSFSTLEIQRTEQGDSAMYLCASSLAGLLEQFFGPGTRLTVL.

Ten or more counts support this clonotype. The genes are TRBV5-1 and TRBJ2-7, with 8 positions matching TRBD1. With V trimmed by 2 bases and J by 5 bases, 6 bases remained unmatched. Germline V gives CDR1 SGHRS, CDR2 YFSETQ. The CDR3 has 14 residues. CDR3 in DNA: TGCGCCAGCAGCTTTCCAGGGGGCGGGAACGAGCAGTACTTC. Amino acid sequence: CASSFPGGGNEQYF.

This clonotype appeared a few times. The CDR3 does not end in the conserved phenylalanine or tryptophan, so this is likely a read error. This chain joins TRBV6-1 and TRBJ1-1; D may be TRBD1 (6 bases). V dropped 5 bases and J dropped 0 bases, with 7 bases sitting between them. CDR1 is MNHNS, CDR2 SASEGT, per germline. This CDR3 has 13 amino acids. The CDR3 sequence: CASSQGLNTEAFL. The CDR3 DNA is TGTGCCAGCAGTCAGGGGCTGAACACTGAAGCTTTCCTT.

The sample holds many counts of this clonotype. The chain has TRBV27 and TRBJ2-7, with D unclear. The CDR3 spans 14 residues. Germline V gene sequence: CDR1 MNHEY, CDR2 SMNVEV (reference sequence). Between the trimmed V and J ends, which lost 4 bases and 2 bases, there was a span of 12 bases. The CDR3 bases are TGTGCCAGCAGTTCTGGCGGTTTGGCCTACGAGCAGTACTTC. It is translated as CASSSGGLAYEQYF.

The J gene is TRBJ2-1, the V gene TRBV5-1; TRBD1 aligns across 9 bases. The V segment lost 0 bases and the J segment 8 bases; nucleotides outside the gene matches: 6. Germline CDR1 and CDR2: SGHRS and YFSETQ. CDR3 length: 15 amino acids. Written as DNA, the CDR3 is TGCGCCAGCAGCTTGGAGGTCGGGACAGGGTATGAGCAGTTCTTC. Translation: CASSLEVGTGYEQFF. Together with reference TRBV5-1 and TRBJ2-1, the CDR3 gives the full variable domain: KAGVTQTPRYLIKTRGQQVTLSCSPISGHRSVSWYQQTPGQGLQFLFEYFSETQRNKGNFPGRFSGRQFSNSRSEMNVSTLELGDSALYLCASSLEVGTGYEQFFGPGTRLTVL.

This clonotype was seen at least ten times. The rearrangement links TRBV10-3 to TRBJ2-7; TRBD2 agrees at 7 bases. Germline V lookup: CDR1 ENHRY, CDR2 SYGVKD. The CDR3 totals 15 residues. Losses at the gene ends were 3 bases for V and 4 bases for J; bases not matched to a gene: 9. The CDR3 reads CAISDSSGRSYEQYF. The CDR3 bases are TGTGCCATCAGTGACTCTAGCGGCCGCTCTTACGAGCAGTACTTC.

A remark on this clonotype: A read error may explain this, as a much larger clone is one base away. Lacking the conserved final phenylalanine or tryptophan, this CDR3 likely reflects a read error. The chain employs TRBV6-1 and TRBJ2-3, with no clear D. Trimming cost V 7 bases and J 1 base, with 3 bases left between them. The V gene's germline CDR1 is MNHNS and CDR2 SASEGT. The CDR3 has 11 residues. CDR3 sequence reads: CASIGTDTQYS. The CDR3 nucleotides read TGTGCCAGCATCGGCACAGATACGCAGTATTCT.

The CDR3 coding sequence is TGTGCCAGCAGCCTGTCTGGAGGGCCGCAGTTCTTC. This encodes CASSLSGGPQFF. The V call is TRBV12-3 or TRBV12-4, the J call TRBJ2-1, with a tentative D call TRBD2 (6 bases). The CDR3 covers 12 residues. V lost 6 bases to trimming and J lost 12 bases, with 15 bases between them.

This clonotype was counted at least ten times. The gene calls are TRBV12-3 or TRBV12-4 and TRBJ1-4, with 7 bases aligning to TRBD1. V lost 6 bases, J lost 10 bases, and 8 bases stayed unmatched. The CDR3 spans 13 residues. The CDR3 DNA sequence: TGTGCCAGCAGCACGACAGGGTTCGGAAAACTGTTTTTT. Translating gives CASSTTGFGKLFF.

Ten or more counts support this clonotype. The genes are TRBV6-1 and TRBJ1-1, with TRBD1 as a possible D gene (6 bases). Germline CDR1 is MNHNS and CDR2 is SASEGT. V lost 5 bases, J lost 5 bases, and 12 bases lay in between. The CDR3 totals 13 residues. CDR3 loop: CASSWSGVTEAFF. DNA of the CDR3: TGTGCCAGCAGTTGGTCAGGGGTAACTGAAGCTTTCTTT.

V is TRBV18 and J is TRBJ1-1; the D gene is possibly TRBD1 (5 bases). The CDR3 sequence is 12 residues long. Germline CDR1 and CDR2: KGHSH and LQKENI. V dropped 8 bases and J dropped 4 bases, with 11 bases sitting between them. The CDR3 DNA reads TGTGCCAGCCCACGCGGGGGCACTGAAGCTTTCTTT. Translating it yields CASPRGGTEAFF.

For the CDR3, the DNA is TGCAGCGCTGGGGTCACCTACGAGCAGTACTTC. Its translation: CSAGVTYEQYF. The chain has TRBV29-1 and TRBJ2-7; D unresolved. The CDR3 covers 11 residues. Germline CDR1 reads SQVTM; CDR2 reads ANQGSEA. Trimming left V 7 bases short and J 2 bases short, with 9 bases between.

This clonotype was recorded many times. The chain couples TRBV7-2 to TRBJ2-3; D is undetermined. Trimming cost V 2 bases and J 0 bases, with 15 bases left between them. The CDR3 length is 17 residues. Per the germline V gene, CDR1 is SGHTA and CDR2 is FQGNSA. The CDR3 region is CASSLSHGYGSTDTQYF. The CDR3 nucleotides read TGTGCCAGCAGCTTAAGTCATGGGTATGGTAGCACAGATACGCAGTATTTT.

This clonotype was seen more than once but under ten times. Given the absence of the conserved phenylalanine or tryptophan at the CDR3 end, a read error is likely. This chain connects TRBV6-2 or TRBV6-3 to TRBJ2-7, with 7 bases identical to TRBD2. TRBJ2-1 matches the DNA end more closely, so the J call is doubtful. This CDR3 has 13 amino acids. CDR1 and CDR2 from the germline V gene are MNHEY and SVGEGT. In DNA form, the CDR3 reads TGTGCCAGCAGTGGCGGGAGCTCCTATGAGCAGTTCCTC. This sequence encodes CASSGGSSYEQFL.

This clonotype was seen just once. The genes are TRBV20-1 and TRBJ2-1, with 9 bases that match TRBD2. The CDR3 contains 14 residues. CDR1 is DFQATT and CDR2 is SNEGSKA in the germline V gene (reference sequence). The CDR3 DNA is TGCAGCGCCCCCCTACTAGCGGGTGGTGATGAGCAGTTCTTC. Translated, it gives CSAPLLAGGDEQFF.

To note about this clonotype: A read error may explain this, as a much larger clone is one base away. In this CDR3 the conserved last residue, phenylalanine or tryptophan, is missing, so a read error is likely. The chain combines TRBV20-1 with TRBJ2-5; 7 positions match TRBD2. The V segment lost 0 bases and the J segment 2 bases; nucleotides outside the gene matches: 12. There are 17 residues in the CDR3. The germline gives CDR1 DFQATT, CDR2 SNEGSKA (reference sequence). DNA of the CDR3: TGCAGTGCTAGAGAAGCTAAGCGCGGGAGCCTTCAAGAGACCCAGTACCTC. Translation: CSAREAKRGSLQETQYL.

This clonotype was seen many times. The CDR3 region is CASSLREPTAMNTEAFF. In nucleotides, the CDR3 is TGCGCCAGCAGCCTCCGGGAACCGACAGCGATGAACACTGAAGCTTTCTTT. The rearrangement joins TRBV5-1 to TRBJ1-1; maybe TRBD1 (5 bases). Deletions cut 4 bases from V and 0 bases from J, with 19 bases between. The germline CDR1 and CDR2 sequences are SGHRS and YFSETQ. The CDR3 totals 17 residues.

This clonotype was seen many times. The chain has TRBV27 and TRBJ2-2; possibly TRBD2 for D (5 bases). The germline V gene has CDR1 MNHEY and CDR2 SMNVEV (reference sequence). Trimming pared 11 bases from V and 5 bases from J, leaving 27 bases between. The CDR3 has 17 amino acids. CDR3: CAVRRSEIISGTGELFF. CDR3 coding DNA: TGTGCCGTCCGACGGAGTGAGATCATATCGGGAACCGGGGAGCTGTTTTTT.